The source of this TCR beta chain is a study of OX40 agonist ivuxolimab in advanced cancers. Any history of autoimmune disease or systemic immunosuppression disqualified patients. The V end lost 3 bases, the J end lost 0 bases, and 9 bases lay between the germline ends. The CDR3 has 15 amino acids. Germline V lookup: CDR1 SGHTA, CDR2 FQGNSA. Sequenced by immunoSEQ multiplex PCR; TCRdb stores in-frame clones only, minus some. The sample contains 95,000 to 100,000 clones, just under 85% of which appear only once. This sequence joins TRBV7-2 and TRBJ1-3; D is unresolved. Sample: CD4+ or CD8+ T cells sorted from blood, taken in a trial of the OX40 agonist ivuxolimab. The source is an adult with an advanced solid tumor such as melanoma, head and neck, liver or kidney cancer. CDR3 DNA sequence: TGTGCCAGCAGCTTCTACCAAAGCTCTGGAAACACCATATATTTT. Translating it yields CASSFYQSSGNTIYF. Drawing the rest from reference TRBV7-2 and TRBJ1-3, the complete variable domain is GAGVSQSPSNKVTEKGKDVELRCDPISGHTALYWYRQSLGQGLEFLIYFQGNSAPDKSGLPSDRFSAERTGGSVSTLTIQRTQQEDSAVYLCASSFYQSSGNTIYFGEGSWLTVV.